Listed below are T cell receptor beta chains from one sample, sequenced in a study of OX40 agonist ivuxolimab in advanced cancers. The table came from immunoSEQ multiplex PCR; TCRdb's copy has only in-frame clones and leaves some out. The profile shows tens of thousands of clones, roughly 86% of them singletons. The sequenced sample was CD4+ or CD8+ T cells sorted from blood, obtained in a trial of the OX40 agonist ivuxolimab. The source of these receptors is an adult with an advanced solid tumor such as melanoma, head and neck, liver or kidney cancer. CDR3s include the opening cysteine and the closing phenylalanine or tryptophan.

J: TRBJ2-1; V: TRBV4-1; CDR3: CASSQDLGQLRNEQFF
J: TRBJ1-4; V: TRBV7-9; CDR3: CASSFEGFRGKLFF
J: TRBJ2-7; V: TRBV12-5; CDR3: CASGLEAGGYEQYF
J: TRBJ2-1; V: TRBV6-5; CDR3: CASRRGAGNEQFF
J: TRBJ1-2; V: TRBV30; CDR3: CAWNGNPQASYGYTF
J: TRBJ1-2; V: TRBV7-9; CDR3: CASSLIGRDGYTF
J: NA; V: TRBV7-6; CDR3: CASSLGSGADYEQYF
J: TRBJ2-1; V: TRBV27; CDR3: CASSPLRGLAGDFNEQFF
J: TRBJ1-4; V: TRBV12-5; CDR3: CASGLGDRSNEKLFF
J: TRBJ2-1; V: TRBV4-1; CDR3: CASSHAPRTGRTDNEQFF
J: TRBJ2-5; V: TRBV11-3; CDR3: CASSPGTSAETQYF
J: TRBJ2-1; V: TRBV11-2; CDR3: CASSSTTGARNSEQFF
J: TRBJ2-1; V: TRBV19; CDR3: CASTGSGAHNEQFF
J: TRBJ1-4; V: TRBV19; CDR3: CASKGATNEKLFF
J: TRBJ1-4; V: TRBV5-1; CDR3: CASSLDGQGSVEKLFF
J: TRBJ2-3; V: TRBV7-2; CDR3: CASSFDGTDTQYF
J: TRBJ2-3; V: TRBV5-1; CDR3: CASSRTDTQYF
J: TRBJ2-7; V: TRBV15; CDR3: CATSRDRGDLYEQYF
J: TRBJ1-4; V: TRBV14; CDR3: CASSSPGGLATNEKLFF
J: TRBJ2-2; V: TRBV11-3; CDR3: CASSNGAGELFF
J: TRBJ1-2; V: TRBV15; CDR3: CATSRPRQYPYGYTF
J: TRBJ2-3; V: TRBV4-1; CDR3: CASSQLDLGFADTQYF
J: TRBJ2-6; V: TRBV7-8; CDR3: CASSLDGPHSGANVLTF
J: TRBJ2-7; V: TRBV27; CDR3: CASTPLGGSLYEQYF
J: TRBJ2-3; V: TRBV5-1; CDR3: CASSWGDTQYF
J: TRBJ1-1; V: TRBV11-1; CDR3: CASSKTGDPTEAFF
J: TRBJ1-1; V: TRBV18; CDR3: CASSPQSPNTEAFF
J: TRBJ1-1; V: TRBV18; CDR3: CASSPFSHGSNTEAFF
J: TRBJ1-2; V: TRBV10-2; CDR3: CASTSPGTGGGYTF
J: TRBJ1-2; V: TRBV5-1; CDR3: CASSVQPGQGGYGYTF
J: TRBJ2-7; V: TRBV18; CDR3: CASSRGTSGGRNEQYF
J: TRBJ1-1; V: TRBV5-1; CDR3: CASSGGTVNTEAFF
J: TRBJ1-2; V: TRBV5-1; CDR3: CASSFDGGAGYGYTF
J: TRBJ1-5; V: TRBV15; CDR3: CATSRDTRGRSNQPQHF
J: TRBJ2-7; V: TRBV18; CDR3: CASSRTSGGEYEQYF
J: TRBJ1-2; V: TRBV10-3; CDR3: CAIRRQAQYGYTF
J: TRBJ1-1; V: TRBV27; CDR3: CASSTRGLNTEAFF
J: TRBJ1-2; V: TRBV4-1; CDR3: CASSQVWGSNYGYTF
J: TRBJ2-7; V: TRBV6-5; CDR3: CASSYPPEGVHEQYF
J: TRBJ1-2; V: TRBV4-2; CDR3: CASSNTGADGYTF